This T cell receptor (beta chain) was obtained from a study of PD-1 blockade in classical Hodgkin lymphoma. Study results and limitations: Only CD4+ TCR diversity, not CD8+, had risen significantly by C4D1. Partial responders and progressors had significantly lower baseline TCR diversity. As was reported, newly diagnosed patients showed lower baseline TCR diversity than healthy donors did. Patients with an early start, nivolumab under 1 year after ASCT, were excluded.

This table comes from immunoSEQ multiplex PCR, and its TCRdb copy is limited to in-frame clones, with some not included. Of roughly 19,000 clones detected, 84% appear once; the ten largest clones hold roughly 6.4%. About this clone: Its antigen remains unknown.

Germline loops: CDR1 KGHSH, CDR2 LQKENI. Trimming pared 2 bases from V and 5 bases from J, leaving 10 bases between. This CDR3 spans 14 amino acids. In every patient, relapse followed autologous stem cell transplantation, while exposure to brentuximab vedotin differed. The sequences come from peripheral blood mononuclear cells (PBMCs), collected at baseline. The TCR was taken from a human donor with classical Hodgkin lymphoma. V is TRBV18 and J is TRBJ1-5; D is uncertain. CDR3 loop: CASSPGGGYQPQHF. CDR3 coding DNA: TGTGCCAGCTCACCAGGAGGCGGTTATCAGCCCCAGCATTTT. Looking up the rest from reference TRBV18 and TRBJ1-5 gives the full variable domain: NAGVMQNPRHLVRRRGQEARLRCSPMKGHSHVYWYRQLPEEGLKFMVYLQKENIIDESGMPKERFSAEFPKEGPSILRIQQVVRGDSAAYFCASSPGGGYQPQHFGDGTRLSIL.